A single sample gave rise to the 2 T cell receptor beta chains below, sequenced in a study of early T cells in non-severe SARS-CoV-2 infection. Via MiXCR, TCRdb re-called the 5' RACE reads, giving one row per CDR3 protein. The sample shows about 70,000 distinct CDR3 sequences, about an eighth of them seen only once. Sequenced material: whole blood. These receptors originate from an adult who was a healthcare worker with PCR-confirmed SARS-CoV-2 infection or an uninfected control (not recorded which).

This clonotype was seen only a few times. The rearrangement uses TRBV29-1 and TRBJ1-1, with D unclear. The V end was cut by 4 bases, the J end by 6 bases, with 9 bases between. Germline V gene lookup returns CDR1 SQVTM and CDR2 ANQGSEA. The CDR3 runs to 11 residues. CDR3 DNA: TGCAGCGTTGGAGGAATTCCTGAAGCTTTCTTT. The encoded protein is CSVGGIPEAFF.

There are many counts of this clonotype. V gene TRBV20-1 combines with J gene TRBJ2-1, with 11 bases aligning to TRBD2. CDR3 length: 15 amino acids. Looked up from germline, CDR1 is DFQATT and CDR2 is SNEGSKA (reference sequence). V gave up 2 bases and J gave up 3 bases; unmatched junction bases: 3. The CDR3: CSARPLAGVYNEQFF. CDR3 nucleotide sequence: TGCAGTGCTAGACCACTAGCGGGGGTCTACAATGAGCAGTTCTTC.